The clone carrying this T cell receptor (beta chain) was counted many times. The time point here: patch test 2, 6 weeks after DPC sensitization. Noted treatment: therapeutic diphenylcyclopropenone sensitization with weekly scalp DPC. The authors extracted total RNA from unfractionated whole blood. The record originates from a study of human T cells and chemical hapten exposure. About the research overall: DPC (0.01%) was patch tested on the upper back and read at 6 days.

TCRdb reanalysed the RACE reads using MiXCR and keeps one entry per CDR3 protein. The profile covers a few hundred thousand distinct CDR3 sequences, with about 6.9% appearing a single time and over 5.5% taken by the ten largest. The V gene's germline CDR1 is LGHNA and CDR2 YSLEER. The CDR3 contains 15 residues. V was cut by 0 bases and J by 1 base, with 9 bases left in between. V and J are TRBV4-3 and TRBJ1-1; unclear D gene. The clonotype was recovered from a young woman with alopecia areata. Some clones in this sample may be carry-over from other donors' samples. Sequencing used whole blood, obtained in connection with sensitization to the hapten diphenylcyclopropenone (DPC). The CDR3 region has the DNA TGCGCCAGCAGCCAAGATAGGAGCTCGAACACTGAAGCTTTCTTT. It codes for CASSQDRSSNTEAFF.